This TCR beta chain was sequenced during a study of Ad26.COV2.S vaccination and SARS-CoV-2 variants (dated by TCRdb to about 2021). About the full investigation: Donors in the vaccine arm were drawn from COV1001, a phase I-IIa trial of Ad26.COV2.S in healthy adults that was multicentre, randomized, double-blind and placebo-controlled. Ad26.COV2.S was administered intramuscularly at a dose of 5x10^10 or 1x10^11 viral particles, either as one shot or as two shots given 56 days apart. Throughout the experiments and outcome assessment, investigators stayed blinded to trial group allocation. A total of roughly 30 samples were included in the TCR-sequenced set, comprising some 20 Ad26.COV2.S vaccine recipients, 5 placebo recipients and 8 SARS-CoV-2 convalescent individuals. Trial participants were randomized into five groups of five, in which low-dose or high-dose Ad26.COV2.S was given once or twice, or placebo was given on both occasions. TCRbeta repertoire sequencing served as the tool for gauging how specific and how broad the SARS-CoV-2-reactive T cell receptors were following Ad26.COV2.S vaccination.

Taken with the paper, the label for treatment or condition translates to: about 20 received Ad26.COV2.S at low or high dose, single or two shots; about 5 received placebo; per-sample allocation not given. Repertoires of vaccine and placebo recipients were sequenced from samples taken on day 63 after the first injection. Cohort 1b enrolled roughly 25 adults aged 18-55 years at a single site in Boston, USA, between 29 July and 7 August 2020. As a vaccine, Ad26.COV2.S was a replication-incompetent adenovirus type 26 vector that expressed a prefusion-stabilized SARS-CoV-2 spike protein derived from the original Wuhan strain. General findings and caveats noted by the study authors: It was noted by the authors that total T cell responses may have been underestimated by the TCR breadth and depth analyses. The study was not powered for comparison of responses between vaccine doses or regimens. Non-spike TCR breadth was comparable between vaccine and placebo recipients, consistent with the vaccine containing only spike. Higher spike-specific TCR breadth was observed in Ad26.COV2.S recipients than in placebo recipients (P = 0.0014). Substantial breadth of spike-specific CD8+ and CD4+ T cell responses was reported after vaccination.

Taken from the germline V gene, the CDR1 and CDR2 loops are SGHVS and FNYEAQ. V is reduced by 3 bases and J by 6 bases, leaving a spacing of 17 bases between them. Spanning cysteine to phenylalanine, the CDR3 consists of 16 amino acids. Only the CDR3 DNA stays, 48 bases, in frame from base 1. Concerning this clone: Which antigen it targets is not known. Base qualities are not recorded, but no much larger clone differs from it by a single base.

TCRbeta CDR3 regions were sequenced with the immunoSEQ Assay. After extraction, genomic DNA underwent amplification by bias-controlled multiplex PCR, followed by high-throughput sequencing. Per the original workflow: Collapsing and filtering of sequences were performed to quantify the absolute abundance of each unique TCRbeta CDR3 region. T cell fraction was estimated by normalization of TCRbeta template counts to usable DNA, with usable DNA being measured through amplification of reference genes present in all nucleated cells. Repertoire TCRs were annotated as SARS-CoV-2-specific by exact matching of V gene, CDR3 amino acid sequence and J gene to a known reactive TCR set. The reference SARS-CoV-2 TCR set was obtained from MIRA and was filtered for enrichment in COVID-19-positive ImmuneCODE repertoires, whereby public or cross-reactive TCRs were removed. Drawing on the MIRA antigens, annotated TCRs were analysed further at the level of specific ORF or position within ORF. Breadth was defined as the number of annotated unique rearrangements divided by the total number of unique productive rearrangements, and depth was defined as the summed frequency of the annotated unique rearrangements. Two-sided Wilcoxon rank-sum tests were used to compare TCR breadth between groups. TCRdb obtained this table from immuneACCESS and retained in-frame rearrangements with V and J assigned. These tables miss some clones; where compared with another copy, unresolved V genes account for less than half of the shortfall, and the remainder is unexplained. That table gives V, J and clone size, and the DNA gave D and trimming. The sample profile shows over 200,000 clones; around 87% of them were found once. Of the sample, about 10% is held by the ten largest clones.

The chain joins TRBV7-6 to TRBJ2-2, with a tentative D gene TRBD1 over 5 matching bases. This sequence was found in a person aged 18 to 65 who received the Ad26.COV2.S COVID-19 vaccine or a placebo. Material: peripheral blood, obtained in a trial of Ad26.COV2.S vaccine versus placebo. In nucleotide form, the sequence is TGTGCCAGCAGCTTTGAGCAGGGTGGTTGGGCCGGGGAGCTGTTTTTT. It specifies CASSFEQGGWAGELFF.